Each of the 19 T cell receptor beta chains below was sequenced from the same sample in a study of T cell changes during pregnancy in multiple sclerosis (dated by TCRdb to between 2018 and 2020). The method behind the library was the immunoSEQ multiplex PCR assay. Drawn from immuneACCESS, this table holds only the in-frame rearrangements with V and J called that TCRdb kept. Clones are partly lost; checked studies trace under half to an unresolved V gene and leave the rest unexplained. The sample profile shows about 100,000 clones; 85% to 95% of them were found once. Around 2.5% of the sample is held by the ten biggest clonotypes. The sample consisted of peripheral blood, taken in the first trimester of pregnancy. All receptors come from a female donor with multiple sclerosis, enrolled in a pregnancy study.

V and J are TRBV2 and TRBJ2-1; TRBD2 matches at 14 bases. CDR3 length: 18 amino acids. The trim removed 2 bases at V and 0 bases at J, leaving 3 bases unmatched. Germline V gene sequence: CDR1 SNHLY, CDR2 FYNNEI. CDR3 in amino acids: CASSELGTSGGSYNEQFF. CDR3 nucleotide sequence: TGTGCCAGCAGTGAACTCGGGACTAGCGGGGGCTCCTACAATGAGCAGTTCTTC. Based on the CDR3 plus reference TRBV2 and TRBJ2-1, the full variable domain is EPEVTQTPSHQVTQMGQEVILRCVPISNHLYFYWYRQILGQKVEFLVSFYNNEISEKSEIFDDQFSVERPDGSNFTLKIRSTKLEDSAMYFCASSELGTSGGSYNEQFFGPGTRLTVL.

The CDR3 reads CASSFGLAEGTDTQYF. The CDR3 bases are TGTGCCAGCAGCTTCGGGCTAGCAGAGGGCACAGATACGCAGTATTTT. This chain connects TRBV7-9 to TRBJ2-3, with a possible D match to TRBD2 (5 bases). The CDR3 is 16 residues long. Trimming pared 3 bases from V and 1 base from J, leaving 14 bases between. CDR1 and CDR2 from the germline V gene are SEHNR and FQNEAQ (reference sequence).

The genes are TRBV5-1 and TRBJ2-2; 11 positions agree with TRBD2. CDR3 size: 16 residues. Germline CDR1 and CDR2: SGHRS and YFSETQ. V dropped 4 bases and J dropped 0; count of bases not matched to a gene: 2. This chain's CDR3 is CASSRGLAANTGELFF. The CDR3 coding sequence is TGCGCCAGCAGCCGGGGACTAGCGGCGAACACCGGGGAGCTGTTTTTT.

The chain couples TRBV7-2 to TRBJ2-7, with TRBD2 matching 7 bases. This CDR3 spans 15 amino acids. V lost 0 bases to trimming and J lost 3 bases; unmatched junction nucleotides: 5. Germline CDR1 and CDR2: SGHTA and FQGNSA. CDR3 coding DNA: TGTGCCAGCAGCTTAGCCGGGACTAACAACTACGAGCAGTACTTC. Translation gives CASSLAGTNNYEQYF.

The table lists this clone with a count of one. The chain is built from TRBV5-1 and TRBJ2-5; 7 bases are a match to TRBD2. Germline values: CDR1 SGHRS, CDR2 YFSETQ. V lost 3 bases and J lost 2; bases outside the gene matches: 7. The CDR3 totals 15 residues. In DNA, the CDR3 is TGCGCCAGCAGCTACCCGGGACTAAGACAAGAGACCCAGTACTTC. This translates into CASSYPGLRQETQYF.

The V call is TRBV5-5, the J call TRBJ1-1, with a possible D match to TRBD1 (5 bases). The V gene's germline CDR1 is SGHKS and CDR2 YYEKEE (reference sequence). The V end was cut by 0 bases, the J end by 7 bases, with 19 bases between. CDR3 length equals 16 residues. This CDR3 reads CASSLGIWGPNDEAFF. CDR3 in DNA: TGTGCCAGCAGCTTGGGCATTTGGGGCCCCAATGATGAAGCTTTCTTT.

This chain joins TRBV7-3 and TRBJ2-7; D not certain. V dropped 2 bases and J dropped 4 bases, with 9 bases sitting between them. Germline CDR1 is SGHTA and CDR2 is FQGTGA. The CDR3 length is 13 residues. Here the CDR3 reads CASSLAPTYEQYF. CDR3 in DNA: TGTGCCAGCAGCTTAGCTCCAACTTACGAGCAGTACTTC.

This clone was seen ten or more times. The J gene is TRBJ1-2, the V gene TRBV19; possible D gene TRBD1, 6 bases. The length of the CDR3 is 14 residues. The V gene lost 7 bases and the J gene lost 7 bases, with 19 bases spanning the gap. Looked up from germline, CDR1 is LNHDA and CDR2 is SQIVND (reference sequence). The CDR3 sequence: CASTNQAGAGGYTF. CDR3 in DNA: TGTGCCAGTACCAACCAGGCAGGGGCCGGTGGCTACACCTTC.

The chain recombines TRBV4-1 with TRBJ1-1; 11 positions match TRBD1. The CDR3 extends over 15 amino acids. The trim removed 1 base at V and 6 bases at J, leaving 4 bases unmatched. The V gene's germline CDR1 is MGHRA and CDR2 YSYEKL. This chain's CDR3 is CASSQADRGPAEAFF. The CDR3 DNA sequence: TGCGCCAGCAGCCAAGCGGACAGGGGGCCGGCTGAAGCTTTCTTT.

This rearrangement joins TRBV29-1 to TRBJ2-7; TRBD1 agrees at 10 bases. The CDR3 is 13 amino acids. The V gene end was trimmed by 4 bases and the J gene end by 4 bases; junction bases not matched to a gene: 4. The germline V gene has CDR1 SQVTM and CDR2 ANQGSEA. The CDR3 coding sequence is TGCAGCGTTGCCCCGGGACAGGGGTACGAGCAGTACTTC. It is translated as CSVAPGQGYEQYF.

The chain has TRBV7-2 and TRBJ2-5; 8 bases match TRBD2. The CDR3 sequence is 15 residues long. J gave up 4 bases and V 2 bases, and 6 bases lay outside the gene matches. The V gene's germline CDR1 is SGHTA and CDR2 FQGNSA. CDR3 region: CASSLITGGAETQYF. CDR3 nucleotides: TGTGCCAGCAGCTTAATAACGGGAGGGGCAGAGACCCAGTACTTC.

The chain joins TRBV18 to TRBJ2-5; 13 bases line up with TRBD2. CDR1 and CDR2 (germline): KGHSH, LQKENI. The ends lost 3 bases at V and 5 bases at J; junction bases unmatched: 3. This CDR3 region has 15 residues. CDR3 region: CASSPGLAGWETQYF. CDR3 DNA sequence: TGTGCCAGCTCACCGGGACTAGCGGGATGGGAGACCCAGTACTTC.

V gene TRBV6-1 combines with J gene TRBJ2-5; the match to TRBD2 covers 9 bases. CDR1 is MNHNS, CDR2 SASEGT, per germline. The CDR3 runs 16 residues. With V trimmed by 3 bases and J by 1 base, 6 bases remained unmatched. The DNA for the CDR3 is TGTGCCAGCAGTGAGAGCCTAGCGGGAATCCAAGAGACCCAGTACTTC. Protein sequence: CASSESLAGIQETQYF.

The chain links TRBV27 to TRBJ1-5; a possible D gene is TRBD1 (6 bases). Trimming left V 5 bases short and J 6 bases short, with 11 bases between. Germline V CDR1 and CDR2: MNHEY, SMNVEV (reference sequence). CDR3 length: 13 residues. The CDR3 protein is CASSGPQGQPQHF. CDR3 nucleotide sequence: TGTGCCAGCAGTGGACCACAGGGTCAGCCCCAGCATTTT.

The chain uses TRBV19 and TRBJ1-1; 8 bases are a match to TRBD1. V trimming: 4 bases; J trimming: 6 bases; junction bases outside the gene matches: 7. Germline lookup yields CDR1 LNHDA and CDR2 SQIVND (reference sequence). The CDR3 contains 14 residues. The CDR3 here is CASSSIDRGSEAFF. CDR3 sequence (DNA): TGTGCCAGTAGTAGCATAGACAGGGGCTCTGAAGCTTTCTTT. Full variable domain (outside the CDR3, taken from reference TRBV19 and TRBJ1-1): DGGITQSPKYLFRKEGQNVTLSCEQNLNHDAMYWYRQDPGQGLRLIYYSQIVNDFQKGDIAEGYSVSREKKESFPLTVTSAQKNPTAFYLCASSSIDRGSEAFFGQGTRLTVV.

The V and J genes are TRBV28 and TRBJ2-1; D possibly corresponds to TRBD1 (5 bases). The ends were cut back, 2 bases at V and 10 bases at J, with 21 bases in the middle. From germline, CDR1 is MDHEN and CDR2 SYDVKM. The CDR3 contains 16 residues. DNA of the CDR3: TGTGCCAGCAGTTTAAAGTCAGGGATTATCCCATTAGAGCAGTTCTTC. It translates to CASSLKSGIIPLEQFF. The full variable domain, in which reference TRBV28 and TRBJ2-1 provide the parts outside the CDR3, is DVKVTQSSRYLVKRTGEKVFLECVQDMDHENMFWYRQDPGLGLRLIYFSYDVKMKEKGDIPEGYSVSREKKERFSLILESASTNQTSMYLCASSLKSGIIPLEQFFGPGTRLTVL.

This chain joins TRBV5-1 and TRBJ2-3; D not certain. V lost 0 bases and J 2 bases, leaving 16 bases between the germline ends. CDR1 is SGHRS and CDR2 is YFSETQ in the germline V gene. The CDR3 runs to 17 residues. CDR3 sequence: CASSLEYSRRFTDTQYF. The DNA for the CDR3 is TGCGCCAGCAGCTTGGAGTACTCGCGGAGATTCACAGATACGCAGTATTTT. Full variable domain (remainder filled in from reference TRBV5-1 and TRBJ2-3): KAGVTQTPRYLIKTRGQQVTLSCSPISGHRSVSWYQQTPGQGLQFLFEYFSETQRNKGNFPGRFSGRQFSNSRSEMNVSTLELGDSALYLCASSLEYSRRFTDTQYFGPGTRLTVL.

V usage is TRBV10-3 and J usage is TRBJ1-2; 9 positions match TRBD1. V shed 7 bases and J 3 bases; nucleotides not matched to a gene: 9. In germline, CDR1 is ENHRY, CDR2 SYGVKD. CDR3 length: 15 residues. The CDR3 reads CAINHGTGRHYGYTF. The CDR3 DNA reads TGTGCCATCAACCACGGGACAGGGAGGCACTATGGCTACACCTTC.

The chain joins TRBV28 to TRBJ1-5, with unresolved D. Germline V gives CDR1 MDHEN, CDR2 SYDVKM. Trimming shortened V by 6 bases and J by 12 bases, and 21 bases separated the two germline ends. This CDR3 is built from 14 residues. CDR3 bases: TGTGCCAGCAGGCCCCCCACCGGATCGCGGTACCAGCATTTT. It translates to CASRPPTGSRYQHF. Looking up the rest from reference TRBV28 and TRBJ1-5 gives the full variable domain: DVKVTQSSRYLVKRTGEKVFLECVQDMDHENMFWYRQDPGLGLRLIYFSYDVKMKEKGDIPEGYSVSREKKERFSLILESASTNQTSMYLCASRPPTGSRYQHFGDGTRLSIL.